These 10 T cell receptor beta chains share one sample of origin, sequenced in a study of T cells in Graves' hyperthyroidism and ophthalmopathy. Researchers amplified the TCR beta CDR3 regions from RNA transcripts. A first-round RT-PCR of the TCR CDR3 used the HTBI primer set. MiXCR, run by TCRdb on the multiplex PCR reads, gives a single entry per CDR3 protein. The sample carries 550,000 to 650,000 distinct CDR3 sequences, about 14% recorded once. The sequenced material came from blood. Receptors were obtained from a woman aged 40 to 50 with Graves' hyperthyroidism.

This chain links TRBV6-5 with TRBJ2-3; D is perhaps TRBD1 (6 bases). Germline CDR1 reads MNHEY; CDR2 reads SVGAGI. Deletions cut 2 bases from V and 2 bases from J, with 11 bases between. CDR3 length: 15 amino acids. The CDR3 sequence: CASSYRSGVTDTQYF. The DNA of the CDR3 is TGTGCCAGCAGTTACCGTTCAGGGGTCACAGATACGCAGTATTTT.

This clonotype has a handful of counts. The J gene is TRBJ2-7, the V gene TRBV27; 10 bases map to TRBD2. The CDR3 sequence is 14 residues long. Losses at the gene ends were 0 bases for V and 5 bases for J; bases not matched to a gene: 1. Germline-derived CDR1 and CDR2 are MNHEY and SMNVEV (reference sequence). The chain's CDR3 is CASSLSSGRNEQYF. The CDR3 nucleotides read TGTGCCAGCAGTTTATCTAGCGGGAGGAACGAGCAGTACTTC.

The gene calls are TRBV6-1 and TRBJ1-4; D not certain. The CDR3 consists of 16 residues. Looked up from germline, CDR1 is MNHNS and CDR2 is SASEGT. The germline V and J ends were trimmed by 6 bases and 4 bases, with 18 bases remaining between them. CDR3 DNA: TGTGCCAGCAGACCCCCCGGGTATCAGGATAATGAAAAACTGTTTTTT. Its protein is CASRPPGYQDNEKLFF.

The chain combines TRBV3-1 with TRBJ2-2; TRBD2 might be the D (6 bases). Per germline, CDR1 LGHDT and CDR2 YNNKEL (reference sequence). This CDR3 spans 15 amino acids. V shed 1 base and J shed 4 bases, with 10 bases lying between them. The CDR3 spells CASSQGDSRTGELFF. Written as DNA, the CDR3 is TGTGCCAGCAGCCAAGGGGACTCACGCACCGGGGAGCTGTTTTTT.

This clonotype has at least ten counts. V gene TRBV20-1 combines with J gene TRBJ2-7; no clear D. CDR1 and CDR2 from the germline V gene are DFQATT and SNEGSKA (reference sequence). The V gene lost 1 base and the J gene lost 2 bases, with 12 bases spanning the gap. This CDR3 has 14 residues. CDR3 sequence reads: CSARVPSSPYEQYF. The CDR3 coding sequence is TGCAGTGCTAGAGTACCGTCCAGCCCCTACGAGCAGTACTTC.

This clonotype was found many times. This chain joins TRBV20-1 and TRBJ1-1, with D perhaps TRBD1 (5 bases). The CDR3 spans 14 residues. Germline V gene data show CDR1 as DFQATT and CDR2 as SNEGSKA (reference sequence). The V end lost 2 bases, the J end lost 1 base, and 11 bases lay between the germline ends. CDR3 residues: CSARKEGPNTEAFF. CDR3 nucleotide sequence: TGCAGTGCTAGAAAGGAGGGACCGAACACTGAAGCTTTCTTT.

Many counts were recorded for this clonotype. This chain uses TRBV5-1 with TRBJ2-7; 7 nucleotides align to TRBD2. The CDR3 spans 14 residues. The germline gives CDR1 SGHRS, CDR2 YFSETQ. The V and J ends lost 4 bases and 4 bases, in that order; junction bases with no gene match: 8. The CDR3 DNA is TGCGCCAGCAGCGTTGGGACTACAAGTTACGAGCAGTACTTC. It codes for CASSVGTTSYEQYF.

This clonotype was recorded a few times. V and J are TRBV20-1 and TRBJ1-1; the D is unclear. V lost 5 bases to trimming and J lost 1 base, with 17 bases between them. Per germline, CDR1 DFQATT and CDR2 SNEGSKA (reference sequence). This CDR3 region has 15 residues. CDR3 residues: CSAHNPRDSNTEAFF. CDR3 nucleotides: TGCAGTGCTCACAACCCGAGAGATTCGAACACTGAAGCTTTCTTT.

This clonotype has a count of ten or more. The gene calls are TRBV6-1 and TRBJ2-1, with 12 bases matching TRBD2. V lost 5 bases, J lost 7 bases, and 15 bases stayed unmatched. The CDR3 extends over 18 amino acids. Germline loops: CDR1 MNHNS, CDR2 SASEGT. The chain's CDR3 is CASSPTSGRYPLGNEQFF. The CDR3 DNA sequence: TGTGCCAGCAGTCCGACTAGCGGGAGATACCCCTTGGGAAATGAGCAGTTCTTC.

This clonotype was counted ten times or more. This chain uses TRBV28 with TRBJ1-2, with D perhaps TRBD1 (5 bases). This CDR3 spans 13 amino acids. V was cut by 2 bases and J by 5 bases, with 9 bases left in between. CDR1 is MDHEN, CDR2 SYDVKM, per germline. The CDR3: CASSLRDGYGYTF. CDR3 coding DNA: TGTGCCAGCAGTTTAAGGGACGGTTATGGCTACACCTTC.